The present T cell receptor beta chain was sequenced within a study of CD8+CD57+ T cells in acquired aplastic anemia. The overall study: The sorted CD4+ and CD8+ cells yielded an average around 3.2 ug of DNA.

CDR1 and CDR2 from the germline V gene are SGHTS and YDEGEE. After removal of 4 bases from V and 3 bases from J, the junction contained 9 bases not matched to a gene. The CDR3 is made up of 15 amino acids. The sample holds many counts of this clonotype. Its antigen is still unknown. Overall study findings and caveats: The study identified roughly 29 CD8+ CDR3 sequences shared by patients and controls.

TCR beta VDJ and CDR3 were profiled, and genomic DNA was the template. TCRdb re-derived calls from the reads in MiXCR, one entry per CDR3 protein. The table shows some 200,000 distinct CDR3 sequences, with approximately 60% occurring only once. The sequenced sample was sorted CD4+, CD8+, or CD8+CD57+ T cells (not recorded which) from PBMCs. The clonotype was recovered from a human donor in good health. The chain carries TRBV5-8 and TRBJ2-5; 7 bases line up with TRBD2. Here the CDR3 DNA reads TGTGCCAGCAGCCCCGGGTGGGGGGGTGAAGAGACCCAGTACTTC. Encoded protein: CASSPGWGGEETQYF.